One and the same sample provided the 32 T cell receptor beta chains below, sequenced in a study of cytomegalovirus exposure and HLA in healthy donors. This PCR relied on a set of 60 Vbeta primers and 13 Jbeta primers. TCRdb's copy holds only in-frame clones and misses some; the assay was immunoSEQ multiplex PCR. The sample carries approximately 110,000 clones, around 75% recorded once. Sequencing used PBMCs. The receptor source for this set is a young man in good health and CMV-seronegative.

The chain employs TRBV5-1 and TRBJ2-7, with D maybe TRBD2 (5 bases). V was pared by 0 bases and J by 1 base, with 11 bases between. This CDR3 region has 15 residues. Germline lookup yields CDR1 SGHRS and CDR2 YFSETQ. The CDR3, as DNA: TGCGCCAGCAGCTTGGGGCCCACTAGTTCCTACGAGCAGTACTTC. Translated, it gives CASSLGPTSSYEQYF.

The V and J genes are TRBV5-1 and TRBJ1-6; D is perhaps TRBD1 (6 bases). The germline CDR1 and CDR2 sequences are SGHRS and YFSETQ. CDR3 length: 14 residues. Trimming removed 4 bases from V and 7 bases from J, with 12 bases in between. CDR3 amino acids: CASSEGGGNSPLHF. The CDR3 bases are TGCGCCAGCAGCGAAGGGGGGGGGAATTCACCCCTCCACTTT.

The CDR3 sequence: CASSRGTQYF. In DNA form, the CDR3 reads TGTGCCAGCAGTAGGGGCACGCAGTACTTC. The chain is built from TRBV2 and TRBJ2-7, with a tentative D call TRBD1 (5 bases). Trimming cost V 5 bases and J 9 bases, with 8 bases left between them. Germline CDR1 and CDR2: SNHLY and FYNNEI. The CDR3 length is 10 residues.

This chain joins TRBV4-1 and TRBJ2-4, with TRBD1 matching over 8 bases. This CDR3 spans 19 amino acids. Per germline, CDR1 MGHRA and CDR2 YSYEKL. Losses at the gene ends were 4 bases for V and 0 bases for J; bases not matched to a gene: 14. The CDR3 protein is CASSPSAGQGYKAKNIQYF. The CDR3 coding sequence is TGCGCCAGCAGCCCCAGTGCAGGACAGGGATATAAAGCCAAAAACATTCAGTACTTC.

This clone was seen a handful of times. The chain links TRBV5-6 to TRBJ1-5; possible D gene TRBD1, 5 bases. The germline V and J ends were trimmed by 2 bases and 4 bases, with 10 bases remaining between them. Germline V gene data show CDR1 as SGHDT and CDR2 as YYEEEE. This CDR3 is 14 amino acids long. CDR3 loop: CASSFAGENQPQHF. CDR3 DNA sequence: TGTGCCAGCAGCTTCGCGGGGGAGAATCAGCCCCAGCATTTT.

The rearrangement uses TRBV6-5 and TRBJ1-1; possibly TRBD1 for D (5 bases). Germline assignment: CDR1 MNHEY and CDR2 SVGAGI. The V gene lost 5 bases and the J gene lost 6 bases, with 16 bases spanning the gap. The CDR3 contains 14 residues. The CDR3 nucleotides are TGTGCCAGCAGTCGTCAGGAGTGGGGCCCTGAAGCTTTCTTT. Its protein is CASSRQEWGPEAFF.

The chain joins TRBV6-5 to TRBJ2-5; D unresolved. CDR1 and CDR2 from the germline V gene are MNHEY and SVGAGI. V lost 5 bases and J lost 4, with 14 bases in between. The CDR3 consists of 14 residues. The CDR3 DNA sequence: TGTGCCAGCAGTATAAGGAGCGCATCAGAGACCCAGTACTTC. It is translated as CASSIRSASETQYF.

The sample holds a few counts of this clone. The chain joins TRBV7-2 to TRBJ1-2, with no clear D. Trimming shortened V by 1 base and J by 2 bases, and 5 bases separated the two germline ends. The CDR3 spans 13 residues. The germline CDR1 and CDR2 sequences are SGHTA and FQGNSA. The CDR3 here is CASSLDQNYGYTF. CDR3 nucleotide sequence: TGTGCCAGCAGCTTAGACCAGAACTATGGCTACACCTTC.

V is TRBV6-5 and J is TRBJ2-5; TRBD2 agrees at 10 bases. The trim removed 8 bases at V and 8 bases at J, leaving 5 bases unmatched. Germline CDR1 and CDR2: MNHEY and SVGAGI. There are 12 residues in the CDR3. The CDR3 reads CASHGLAATQYF. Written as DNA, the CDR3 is TGTGCCAGCCATGGACTAGCGGCTACCCAGTACTTC.

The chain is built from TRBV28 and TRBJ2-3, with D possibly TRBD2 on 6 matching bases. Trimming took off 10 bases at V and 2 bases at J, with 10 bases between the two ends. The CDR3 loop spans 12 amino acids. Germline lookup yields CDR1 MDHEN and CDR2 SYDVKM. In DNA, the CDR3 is TGTGCCACCGGGACTTACACAGATACGCAGTATTTT. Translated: CATGTYTDTQYF.

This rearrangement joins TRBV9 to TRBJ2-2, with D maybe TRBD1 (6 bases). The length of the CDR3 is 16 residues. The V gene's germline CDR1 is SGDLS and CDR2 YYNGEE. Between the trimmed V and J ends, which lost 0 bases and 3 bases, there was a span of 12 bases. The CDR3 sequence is CASSVGGRTDTGELFF. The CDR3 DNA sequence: TGTGCCAGCAGCGTAGGGGGACGGACAGACACCGGGGAGCTGTTTTTT.

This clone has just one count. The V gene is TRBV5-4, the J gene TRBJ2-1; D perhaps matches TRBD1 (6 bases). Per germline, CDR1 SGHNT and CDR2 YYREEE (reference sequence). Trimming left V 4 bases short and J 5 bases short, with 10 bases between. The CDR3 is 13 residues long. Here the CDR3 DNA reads TGTGCCAGCAGCAGAGGACAGAACAATGAGCAGTTCTTC. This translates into CASSRGQNNEQFF. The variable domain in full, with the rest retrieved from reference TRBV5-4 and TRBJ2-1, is ETGVTQSPTHLIKTRGQQVTLRCSSQSGHNTVSWYQQALGQGPQFIFQYYREEENGRGNFPPRFSGLQFPNYSSELNVNALELDDSALYLCASSRGQNNEQFFGPGTRLTVL.

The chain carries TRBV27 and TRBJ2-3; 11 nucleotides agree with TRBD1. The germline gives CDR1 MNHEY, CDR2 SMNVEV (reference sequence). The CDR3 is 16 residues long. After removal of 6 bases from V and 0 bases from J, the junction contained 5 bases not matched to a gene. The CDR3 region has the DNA TGTGCCAGCAGGCTCGGGGACAGGGGGAGCACAGATACGCAGTATTTT. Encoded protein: CASRLGDRGSTDTQYF.

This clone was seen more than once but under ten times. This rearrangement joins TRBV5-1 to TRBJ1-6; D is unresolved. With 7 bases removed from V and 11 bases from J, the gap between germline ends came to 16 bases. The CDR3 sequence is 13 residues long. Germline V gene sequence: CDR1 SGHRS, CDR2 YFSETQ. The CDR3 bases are TGCGCCAGCTCCGAGAGGTGGCAGACACCCCTCCACTTT. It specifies CASSERWQTPLHF.

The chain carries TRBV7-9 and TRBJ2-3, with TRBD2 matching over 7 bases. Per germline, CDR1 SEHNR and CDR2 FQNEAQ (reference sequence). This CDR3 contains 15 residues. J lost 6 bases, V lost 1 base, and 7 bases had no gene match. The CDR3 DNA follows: TGTGCCAGCAGCTTAGTCCGGGCGGGGGTGGATACGCAGTATTTT. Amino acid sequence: CASSLVRAGVDTQYF.

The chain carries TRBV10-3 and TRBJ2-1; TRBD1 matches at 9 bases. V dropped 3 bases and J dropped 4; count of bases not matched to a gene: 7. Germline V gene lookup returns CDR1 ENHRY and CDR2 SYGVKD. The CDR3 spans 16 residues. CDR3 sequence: CAISDPPGQGYNEQFF. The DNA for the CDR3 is TGTGCCATCAGTGACCCTCCGGGACAGGGATACAATGAGCAGTTCTTC.

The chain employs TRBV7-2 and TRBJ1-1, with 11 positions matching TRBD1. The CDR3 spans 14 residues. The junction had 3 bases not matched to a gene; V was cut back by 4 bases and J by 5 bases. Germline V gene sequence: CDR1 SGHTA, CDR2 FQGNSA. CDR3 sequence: CASSWDRGGTEAFF. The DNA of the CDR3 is TGTGCCAGCAGCTGGGACAGGGGGGGTACTGAAGCTTTCTTT.

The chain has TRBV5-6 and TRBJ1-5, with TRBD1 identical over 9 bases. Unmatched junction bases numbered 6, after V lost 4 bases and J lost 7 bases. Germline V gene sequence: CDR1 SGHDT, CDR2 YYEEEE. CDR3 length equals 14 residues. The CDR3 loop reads CASSQGQGTQPQHF. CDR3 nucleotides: TGTGCCAGCAGCCAGGGACAGGGAACCCAGCCCCAGCATTTT.

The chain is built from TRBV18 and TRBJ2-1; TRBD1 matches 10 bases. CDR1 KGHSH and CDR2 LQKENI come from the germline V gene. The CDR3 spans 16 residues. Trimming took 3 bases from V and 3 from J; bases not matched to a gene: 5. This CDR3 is CASSPVGQGVYNEQFF. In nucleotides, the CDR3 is TGTGCCAGCTCACCCGTAGGACAGGGGGTCTACAATGAGCAGTTCTTC.

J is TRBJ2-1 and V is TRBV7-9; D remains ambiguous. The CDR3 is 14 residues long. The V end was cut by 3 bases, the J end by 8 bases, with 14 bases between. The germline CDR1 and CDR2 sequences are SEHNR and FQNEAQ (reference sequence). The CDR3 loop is CASSLSSLEYEQFF. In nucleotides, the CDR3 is TGTGCCAGCAGCTTGTCTAGTTTAGAATATGAGCAGTTCTTC.

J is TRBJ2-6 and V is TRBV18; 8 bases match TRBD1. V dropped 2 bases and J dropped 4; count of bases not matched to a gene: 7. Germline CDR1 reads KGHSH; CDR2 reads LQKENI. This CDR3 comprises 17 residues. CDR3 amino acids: CASSPWDRNSGANVLTF. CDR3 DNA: TGTGCCAGCTCACCATGGGACAGGAACAGCGGGGCCAACGTCCTGACTTTC. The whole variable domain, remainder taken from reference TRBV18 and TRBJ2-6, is NAGVMQNPRHLVRRRGQEARLRCSPMKGHSHVYWYRQLPEEGLKFMVYLQKENIIDESGMPKERFSAEFPKEGPSILRIQQVVRGDSAAYFCASSPWDRNSGANVLTFGAGSRLTVL.

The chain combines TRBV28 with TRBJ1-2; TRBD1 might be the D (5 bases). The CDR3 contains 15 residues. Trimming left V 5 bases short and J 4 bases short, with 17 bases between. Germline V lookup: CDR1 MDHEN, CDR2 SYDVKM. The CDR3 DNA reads TGTGCCAGCAGTCGGGGAGGAGGAGGGGTCTATGGCTACACCTTC. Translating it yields CASSRGGGGVYGYTF.

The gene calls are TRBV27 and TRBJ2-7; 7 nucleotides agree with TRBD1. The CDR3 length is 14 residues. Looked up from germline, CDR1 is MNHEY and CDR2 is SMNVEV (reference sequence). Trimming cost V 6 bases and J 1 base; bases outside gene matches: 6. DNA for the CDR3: TGTGCCAGCAGCTATCGACAGGGTTCCTACGAGCAGTACTTC. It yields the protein CASSYRQGSYEQYF.

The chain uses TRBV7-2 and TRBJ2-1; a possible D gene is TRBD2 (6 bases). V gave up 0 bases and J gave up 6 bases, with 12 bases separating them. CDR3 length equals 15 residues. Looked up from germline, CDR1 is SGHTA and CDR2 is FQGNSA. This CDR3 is CASSLAGGPLNEQFF. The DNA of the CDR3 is TGTGCCAGCAGCTTAGCGGGAGGCCCCCTCAATGAGCAGTTCTTC.

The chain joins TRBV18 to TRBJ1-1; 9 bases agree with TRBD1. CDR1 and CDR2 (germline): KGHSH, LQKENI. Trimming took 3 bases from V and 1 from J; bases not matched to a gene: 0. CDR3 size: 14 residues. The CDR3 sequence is CASSPGQGNTEAFF. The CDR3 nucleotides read TGTGCCAGCTCACCGGGACAGGGGAACACTGAAGCTTTCTTT.

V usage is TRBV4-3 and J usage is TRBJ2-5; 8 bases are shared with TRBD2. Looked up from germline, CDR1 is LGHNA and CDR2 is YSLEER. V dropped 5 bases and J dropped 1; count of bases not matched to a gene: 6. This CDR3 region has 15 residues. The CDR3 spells CASSGSGGLQETQYF. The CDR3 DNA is TGCGCCAGCAGCGGGTCGGGGGGGCTCCAAGAGACCCAGTACTTC.

The DNA of the CDR3 is TGTGCCAGTAGTATAGCGGGGAATGAGCAGTTCTTC. Protein: CASSIAGNEQFF. This sequence joins TRBV19 and TRBJ2-1; a weak D match, TRBD2 (5 bases). The germline gives CDR1 LNHDA, CDR2 SQIVND (reference sequence). CDR3 length: 12 residues. Trimming pared 1 base from V and 7 bases from J, leaving 5 bases between.

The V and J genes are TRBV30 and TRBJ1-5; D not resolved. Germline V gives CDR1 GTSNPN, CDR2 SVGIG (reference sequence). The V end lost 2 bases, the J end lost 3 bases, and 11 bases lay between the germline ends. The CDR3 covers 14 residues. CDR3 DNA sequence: TGTGCCTGGAGTCCGGGGAACACCAATCAGCCCCAGCATTTT. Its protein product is CAWSPGNTNQPQHF.

CDR3 DNA: TGTGCCAGCGGGGGAGTAGCGGCCAGGAGAGGTGGCTACACCTTC. Its protein is CASGGVAARRGGYTF. The J gene is TRBJ1-2, the V gene TRBV9, with D perhaps TRBD1 (5 bases). The CDR3 has 15 residues. V was trimmed by 7 bases and J by 7 bases, leaving 23 bases between them. Germline lookup yields CDR1 SGDLS and CDR2 YYNGEE.

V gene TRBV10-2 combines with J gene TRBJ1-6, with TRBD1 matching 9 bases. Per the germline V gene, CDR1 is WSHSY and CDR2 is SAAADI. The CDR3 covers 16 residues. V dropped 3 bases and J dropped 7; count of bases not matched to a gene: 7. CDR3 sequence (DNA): TGCGCCAGCAGTGAAAACAGGGGGCGAAGAAATTCACCCCTCCACTTT. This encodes CASSENRGRRNSPLHF.

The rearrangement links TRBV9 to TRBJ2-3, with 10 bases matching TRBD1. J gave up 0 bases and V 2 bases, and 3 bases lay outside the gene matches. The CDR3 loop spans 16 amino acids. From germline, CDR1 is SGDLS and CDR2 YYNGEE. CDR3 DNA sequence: TGTGCCAGCAGCGTTCGGACAGGGGGAAGCACAGATACGCAGTATTTT. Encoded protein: CASSVRTGGSTDTQYF.

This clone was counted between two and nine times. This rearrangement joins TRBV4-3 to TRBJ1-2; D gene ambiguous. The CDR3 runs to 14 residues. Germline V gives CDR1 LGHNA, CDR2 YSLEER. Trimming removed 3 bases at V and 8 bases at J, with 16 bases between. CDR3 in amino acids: CASSQVGRATGYTF. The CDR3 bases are TGCGCCAGCAGCCAGGTCGGGCGGGCCACAGGCTACACCTTC.